This T cell receptor beta chain originates from a study of cytomegalovirus exposure and HLA in healthy donors (dated by TCRdb to the late 2010s). About the investigation overall: According to a later analysis, one platform produced both the 100 to 150 validation repertoires and the approximately 660 repertoires of the first cohort. The study aimed to test whether cataloging public T cell receptors could reveal signatures of past pathogen exposure. To predict cytomegalovirus infection status, the study brought together high-throughput TCR immunosequencing, statistical association of individual TCRs with disease status, and machine learning. In addition to the first cohort of 666 subjects, a separate validation cohort of 120 different subjects was used. Findings and caveats that apply to the study as a whole: Cytomegalovirus status was reported to be diagnosed by the classifier with high specificity and sensitivity in both the original and validation cohorts. The authors suggested that the approach could potentially be extended to other disease states and immunological phenotypes. Of the cluster scores, 90% to 95% were above 0 in a later analysis, which found that TCRs clustered in the first cohort also tended to co-occur in the approximately 120 validation repertoires. In vitro tests confirmed that three of the cytomegalovirus-associated TCR beta chains recognize cytomegalovirus antigens. The study gave a list of over 150 TCR beta chains associated with cytomegalovirus. Across donors, most TCR sequences were observed very rarely, whereas some public TCRs were present in many individuals. The validation cohort had no HLA typing available for a later analysis, so co-occurrence within that cohort was assessed over all 110 or so repertoires.

The library relied on the immunoSEQ multiplex PCR assay. Turning to the authors' computational methods: To diagnose cytomegalovirus status from the catalog of TCR beta chain sequences, a statistical classification framework was built. TCRdb re-hosts the immuneACCESS table, in-frame sequences only. Its copies lack some clones; in the studies checked, an unresolved V gene accounts for under half of them, and the cause for the rest is not known. V and J calls and clone size follow that table, whereas D and trimming were derived from the DNA. The sample profile shows nearly 200,000 clones; 70% to 85% of them were found once. The top ten clonotypes cover around 15% of the sample. Comment on this clone: The antigen it binds to is not known. No clone much larger than this one lies a single base away; base qualities are absent.

The donors were included in the validation cohort of over a hundred subjects, a group kept apart from the roughly 680-subject first cohort. The CDR3 runs 14 residues from the cysteine to the phenylalanine. The entry retains the CDR3 DNA only, 42 bases that are in frame from base 1. The germline V gene yields SGHTA for CDR1 and FQGNSA for CDR2. From V the trimming removes 1 base and from J it removes 11 bases, while the gene matches leave 8 bases of the junction unaccounted for. The clonotype originates from a young woman in good health and CMV-seropositive. Sequenced material: PBMCs. The receptor chain draws on TRBV7-2 and TRBJ2-1; 7 middle bases align to TRBD1. The CDR3 protein sequence reads: CASSLETGRTQQFF. The nucleotide sequence reads as follows: TGTGCCAGCAGCTTAGAGACAGGGAGAACTCAGCAGTTCTTC.